This TCR beta chain was retrieved from a study of PD-L1 blockade in urothelial cancer. Generated by immunoSEQ multiplex PCR, the TCRdb table keeps only in-frame clones and is missing some. Of approximately 51,000 clones detected, about 82% appear once; the ten largest clones hold around 22%. Germline V lookup: CDR1 KGHSH, CDR2 LQKENI. With 3 bases removed from V and 7 bases from J, the gap between germline ends came to 9 bases. The length of the CDR3 is 13 residues. Time point given: pretreatment peripheral blood. Sample contribution per patient ranged from 1 to 8, covering pretreatment and on-treatment.

The chain has TRBV18 and TRBJ2-2; the D gene is possibly TRBD2 (5 bases). Here the sequenced sample was PBMCs, taken around atezolizumab (anti-PD-L1) treatment. This TCR was sampled from a man aged 55 to 70 with urothelial cancer. The CDR3 bases are TGTGCCAGCTCACCCAGCGGTATCGGGGAGCTGTTTTTT. It yields the protein CASSPSGIGELFF.